A selection of T cell receptor beta chains follows, all from one sample in a study of blood T cell repertoires in COVID-19. Only in-frame clones appear in the TCRdb table, and some are missing; sequencing was by immunoSEQ multiplex PCR. The table has 70,000 to 80,000 clones, about 85% seen once. The sample taken for sequencing was peripheral blood. Source of these receptors: a woman older than 75 with active or convalescent COVID-19. Each CDR3 is given with its conserved first and last residue. D genes are given only for firm matches. Size is stated for part of the rows, as once, few or many counts, or as a class when the clone is expanded.

clone_size	v_call	d_call	j_call	cdr3_aa	cdr3_nt
once	TRBV19	NA	TRBJ2-1	CASSVYNEQFF	TGTGCCAGTAGTGTATACAATGAGCAGTTCTTC
NA	TRBV18	TRBD1	TRBJ1-2	CASSPAGTENYGYTF	TGTGCCAGCTCACCAGCCGGGACAGAAAACTATGGCTACACCTTC
NA	TRBV9	TRBD1	TRBJ1-1	CASSVVGTGDLEAFF	TGTGCCAGCAGCGTAGTAGGGACAGGGGATTTGGAAGCTTTCTTT
NA	TRBV7-2	NA	TRBJ1-6	CASSSQGSMNSPLHF	TGTGCCAGCAGCTCTCAGGGTTCAATGAATTCACCCCTCCACTTT
NA	TRBV2	NA	TRBJ1-2	CASSESMLGGGYTF	TGTGCCAGCAGTGAATCCATGCTCGGGGGTGGCTACACCTTC
NA	TRBV7-3	TRBD2	TRBJ2-7	CASSPNPGGSYEQYF	TGTGCCAGCAGCCCAAACCCGGGGGGCTCCTACGAGCAGTACTTC
NA	TRBV13	TRBD1	TRBJ2-7	CASKQGGTGIWEQYF	TGTGCCAGCAAACAGGGAGGGACAGGGATATGGGAGCAGTACTTC
NA	TRBV3-1/TRBV3-2	NA	TRBJ2-2	CASSRQAPGTGELFF	TGTGCCAGCAGTCGACAGGCCCCAGGCACCGGGGAGCTGTTTTTT
NA	TRBV29-1	TRBD2	TRBJ2-3	CSGAAGVTDTQYF	TGCAGCGGGGCAGCGGGGGTAACAGATACGCAGTATTTT
NA	TRBV7-3	TRBD2	TRBJ2-7	CASSLNSLAGYEQYF	TGTGCCAGCAGCTTAAACTCCCTAGCGGGCTACGAGCAGTACTTC
NA	TRBV3-1/TRBV3-2	TRBD1	TRBJ2-2	CASSRTGSIPGELFF	TGTGCCAGCAGCCGGACAGGGTCGATCCCCGGGGAGCTGTTTTTT
NA	TRBV6-5	TRBD1	TRBJ1-1	CASITVQGANTEAFF	TGTGCCAGCATTACGGTACAGGGGGCTAACACTGAAGCTTTCTTT
NA	TRBV11-2	TRBD1	TRBJ1-4	CASSRVQGREKLFF	TGTGCCAGCAGTCGCGTACAGGGGCGGGAAAAACTGTTTTTT
NA	TRBV9	NA	TRBJ2-3	CASSRPHRVGTDTQYF	TGTGCCAGCAGTAGGCCCCACAGGGTGGGAACAGATACGCAGTATTTT
NA	TRBV27	TRBD1	TRBJ1-2	CASSLESDRGYGYTF	TGTGCCAGCAGTTTAGAATCGGACAGGGGGTATGGCTACACCTTC
NA	TRBV24-1	NA	TRBJ1-2	CATSDYGQIYGYTF	TGTGCCACCAGTGACTACGGACAGATCTATGGCTACACCTTC
NA	TRBV19	TRBD2	TRBJ2-1	CASNPRASGDYNEQFF	TGTGCCAGTAACCCCCGGGCTAGCGGGGACTACAATGAGCAGTTCTTC
NA	TRBV11-1	NA	TRBJ2-2	CASSLAEGMNTGELFF	TGTGCCAGCAGCTTAGCGGAGGGAATGAACACCGGGGAGCTGTTTTTT
NA	TRBV18	NA	TRBJ2-3	CASSPPTGPTDTQYF	TGTGCCAGCTCACCACCGACAGGTCCCACAGATACGCAGTATTTT
NA	TRBV19	TRBD1	TRBJ1-5	CASSISPGQVHQPQHF	TGTGCCAGTAGTATCTCCCCTGGACAGGTTCATCAGCCCCAGCATTTT
NA	TRBV6-2/TRBV6-3	TRBD1	TRBJ2-3	CASSYDRVGTDTQYF	TGTGCCAGCAGTTATGACAGGGTAGGGACAGATACGCAGTATTTT
NA	TRBV19	NA	TRBJ1-2	CASSILLGAGYGYTF	TGTGCCAGTAGTATTCTTCTGGGGGCAGGTTATGGCTACACCTTC
NA	TRBV19	NA	TRBJ2-5	CASSIQGLQETQYF	TGTGCCAGTAGTATACAGGGGCTACAAGAGACCCAGTACTTC
NA	TRBV6-5	TRBD1	TRBJ1-2	CASKAGTENYGYTF	TGTGCCAGCAAAGCCGGGACAGAAAACTATGGCTACACCTTC
NA	TRBV28	NA	TRBJ2-5	CASSLSVRSPYQGYQETQYF	TGTGCCAGCAGTTTATCCGTTAGGAGCCCCTACCAGGGGTACCAAGAGACCCAGTACTTC
NA	TRBV7-2	NA	TRBJ1-4	CASSLVFTKYNEKLFF	TGTGCCAGCAGCTTAGTGTTTACTAAGTATAATGAAAAACTGTTTTTT
once	TRBV11-3	TRBD1	TRBJ1-6	CASSSGQTNSPLHF	TGTGCCAGCAGCTCGGGACAGACTAATTCACCCCTCCACTTT
NA	TRBV5-6	TRBD1	TRBJ1-6	CASSFRGANSPLHF	TGTGCCAGCAGCTTCAGGGGGGCGAATTCACCCCTCCACTTT
NA	TRBV4-1	NA	TRBJ1-5	CASSQVSESNQPQHF	TGCGCCAGCAGCCAAGTTAGTGAAAGCAATCAGCCCCAGCATTTT
NA	TRBV20-1	TRBD1	TRBJ1-4	CSASQTGYNEKLFF	TGCAGTGCTAGTCAGACAGGGTATAATGAAAAACTGTTTTTT
NA	TRBV4-2	NA	TRBJ2-1	CASSRNSELREQFF	TGTGCCAGCAGCCGCAACTCCGAGCTCCGTGAGCAGTTCTTC
NA	TRBV6-1	NA	TRBJ1-6	CASSDGQGRTYNSPLHF	TGTGCCAGCAGTGACGGTCAGGGGCGAACCTATAATTCACCCCTCCACTTT